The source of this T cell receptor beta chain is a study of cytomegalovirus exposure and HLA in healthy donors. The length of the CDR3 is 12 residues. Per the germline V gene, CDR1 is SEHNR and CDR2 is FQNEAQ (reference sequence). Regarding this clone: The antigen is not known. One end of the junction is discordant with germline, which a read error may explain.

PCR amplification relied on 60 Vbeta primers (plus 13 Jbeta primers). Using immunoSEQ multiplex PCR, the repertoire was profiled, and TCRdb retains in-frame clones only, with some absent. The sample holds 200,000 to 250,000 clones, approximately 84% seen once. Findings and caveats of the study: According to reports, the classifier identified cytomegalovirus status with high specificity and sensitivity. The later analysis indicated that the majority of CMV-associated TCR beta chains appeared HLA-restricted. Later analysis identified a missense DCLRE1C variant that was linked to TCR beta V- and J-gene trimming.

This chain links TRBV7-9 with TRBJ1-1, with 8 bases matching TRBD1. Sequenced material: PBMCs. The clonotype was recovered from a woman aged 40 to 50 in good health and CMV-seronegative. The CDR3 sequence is CSSSRTGLEAFF. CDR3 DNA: TGTTCCAGCAGCAGGACAGGGCTTGAAGCTTTCTTT.